What follows are 19 T cell receptor beta chains derived from one specimen sequenced in a study of control samples from healthy donors and cancer patients (dated by TCRdb to the early 2020s). Library preparation used the immunoSEQ multiplex PCR assay. Drawn from immuneACCESS, this table holds only the in-frame rearrangements with V and J called that TCRdb kept. Clones are partly lost; checked studies trace under half to an unresolved V gene and leave the rest unexplained. For this sample the table gives 90,000 to 100,000 clones, of which about 88% were detected only once. The leading ten clones occupy around an eighth of the sample. Input material: blood. The receptors derive from a woman aged 70-85 years in good health.

V gene TRBV9 combines with J gene TRBJ2-5; D possibly corresponds to TRBD2 (5 bases). The CDR3 sequence is 14 residues long. Germline V CDR1 and CDR2: SGDLS, YYNGEE. Deletions cut 4 bases from V and 4 bases from J, with 14 bases between. The CDR3 spells CASSSQVGRETQYF. Here the CDR3 DNA reads TGTGCCAGCAGCTCCCAGGTGGGGAGAGAGACCCAGTACTTC.

The rearrangement uses TRBV29-1 and TRBJ2-7; 10 bases are a match to TRBD1. This CDR3 contains 14 residues. CDR1 is SQVTM, CDR2 ANQGSEA, per germline. Losses at the gene ends were 7 bases for V and 5 bases for J; bases not matched to a gene: 11. CDR3 coding DNA: TGCAGCGGTAAAACCGGGACAGGGGCCCACGAGCAGTACTTC. It encodes CSGKTGTGAHEQYF.

The chain employs TRBV7-6 and TRBJ2-3, with 7 bases matching TRBD2. The CDR3 spans 16 residues. Germline V lookup: CDR1 SGHVS, CDR2 FNYEAQ. The V segment lost 1 base and the J segment 0 bases; nucleotides outside the gene matches: 4. The CDR3 DNA reads TGTGCCAGCAGCTTAGGGGCTAGCGGAAGCACAGATACGCAGTATTTT. Protein sequence: CASSLGASGSTDTQYF.

This chain connects TRBV19 to TRBJ1-5, with 8 bases matching TRBD1. Germline CDR1 and CDR2: LNHDA and SQIVND (reference sequence). The CDR3 has 16 residues. V lost 3 bases, J lost 4 bases, and 8 bases stayed unmatched. The CDR3 spells CASSIAQGAVNQPQHF. As DNA, the CDR3 is TGTGCCAGTAGTATTGCGCAGGGGGCTGTAAATCAGCCCCAGCATTTT.

This chain links TRBV18 with TRBJ1-2; D unresolved. Per the germline V gene, CDR1 is KGHSH and CDR2 is LQKENI. Trimming removed 3 bases from V and 4 bases from J, with 9 bases in between. The CDR3 totals 13 residues. The CDR3 nucleotides are TGTGCCAGCTCACCCAGCGAAAGCTATGGCTACACCTTC. This codes for CASSPSESYGYTF.

The chain couples TRBV3-1 (or the pseudogene TRBV3-2) to TRBJ1-2; no clear D. Between the trimmed V and J ends, which lost 0 bases and 3 bases, there was a span of 20 bases. From germline, CDR1 is LGHDT and CDR2 YNNKEL (reference sequence). The CDR3 contains 18 residues. CDR3 coding DNA: TGTGCCAGCAGCCAAGAAGGAGCCCGAAGGGCGCAGTACTATGGCTACACCTTC. It encodes CASSQEGARRAQYYGYTF.

This rearrangement joins TRBV12-3 or TRBV12-4 to TRBJ1-2, with D unresolved. This CDR3 spans 12 amino acids. The V end was cut by 6 bases, the J end by 13 bases, with 18 bases between. Written as DNA, the CDR3 is TGTGCCAGCAGCCAATTCAAGGCGGCGGGCACCTTC. Protein: CASSQFKAAGTF.

The chain employs TRBV5-5 and TRBJ2-7; D may be TRBD1 (5 bases). The CDR3 consists of 14 residues. In germline, CDR1 is SGHKS, CDR2 YYEKEE (reference sequence). The ends were cut back, 0 bases at V and 6 bases at J, with 13 bases in the middle. CDR3: CASSLAMTAFEQYF. CDR3 DNA sequence: TGTGCCAGCAGCTTGGCCATGACAGCTTTCGAGCAGTACTTC.

V usage is TRBV30 and J usage is TRBJ1-1; the D gene is possibly TRBD1 (5 bases). V lost 4 bases and J 5 bases, leaving 14 bases between the germline ends. Germline CDR1 reads GTSNPN; CDR2 reads SVGIG (reference sequence). The CDR3 totals 13 residues. The CDR3 is CAWKLGLETEAFF. The CDR3 region has the DNA TGTGCCTGGAAACTGGGGCTGGAGACTGAAGCTTTCTTT.

This rearrangement joins TRBV5-4 to TRBJ1-1; weak D call: TRBD1 (6 bases). The CDR3 extends over 15 amino acids. V was trimmed by 4 bases and J by 3 bases, leaving 16 bases between them. Germline CDR1 and CDR2: SGHNT and YYREEE (reference sequence). As DNA, the CDR3 is TGTGCCAGCAGCCGGGGGGGCGAGGCCTACACTGAAGCTTTCTTT. Translated, it gives CASSRGGEAYTEAFF. The whole variable domain, filled in from reference TRBV5-4 and TRBJ1-1, reads ETGVTQSPTHLIKTRGQQVTLRCSSQSGHNTVSWYQQALGQGPQFIFQYYREEENGRGNFPPRFSGLQFPNYSSELNVNALELDDSALYLCASSRGGEAYTEAFFGQGTRLTVV.

The V call is TRBV6-5, the J call TRBJ2-2, with TRBD1 matching over 8 bases. The germline V gene has CDR1 MNHEY and CDR2 SVGAGI. The CDR3 contains 14 residues. Trimming at V came to 7 bases and at J to 4 bases, leaving 5 bases not matched to a gene. The CDR3 spells CASKGQGSTGELFF. The DNA of the CDR3 is TGTGCCAGCAAAGGACAGGGCTCCACCGGGGAGCTGTTTTTT.

This clone was detected once. The chain is built from TRBV12-5 and TRBJ2-1; 14 bases fit TRBD2. The CDR3 is 16 residues long. Per the germline V gene, CDR1 is LGHNT and CDR2 is FRNRAP. Trimming at V came to 4 bases and at J to 8 bases, leaving 7 bases not matched to a gene. The CDR3 reads CASGSGLAGEVDEQFF. The CDR3 DNA is TGTGCTAGTGGTTCGGGACTAGCGGGAGAGGTGGATGAGCAGTTCTTC.

This rearrangement joins TRBV4-2 to TRBJ2-1, with TRBD2 identical over 10 bases. Germline V CDR1 and CDR2: LGHNA, YNFKEQ. This CDR3 comprises 19 residues. V was clipped by 1 base and J by 3 bases; unmatched bases: 12. CDR3 DNA: TGTGCCAGCAGCCAAGTCTGGAGCGGGGGGGCCTCCGTCTACAATGAGCAGTTCTTC. As protein: CASSQVWSGGASVYNEQFF.

The J gene is TRBJ1-1, the V gene TRBV29-1; no reliable D call. V lost 7 bases and J lost 1, with 7 bases in between. The CDR3 has 11 residues. CDR1 and CDR2 from the germline V gene are SQVTM and ANQGSEA. CDR3 nucleotides: TGCAGCGCGTTTCGGAACACTGAAGCTTTCTTT. Translating gives CSAFRNTEAFF.

This rearrangement joins TRBV9 to TRBJ2-6; TRBD1 aligns across 7 bases. J gave up 1 base and V 5 bases, and 9 bases lay outside the gene matches. The CDR3 totals 17 residues. Per germline, CDR1 SGDLS and CDR2 YYNGEE. CDR3 DNA sequence: TGTGCCAGCAGAGCTGACAGGGACGGGTCTGGGGCCAACGTCCTGACTTTC. Translating it yields CASRADRDGSGANVLTF.

As regards this clone: One junction end disagrees with the germline gene, perhaps due to a read error. The chain is built from TRBV25-1 and TRBJ1-2, with 8 nucleotides matching TRBD1. Germline V gene data show CDR1 as MGHDK and CDR2 as SYGVNS. CDR3 size: 16 residues. Here the CDR3 DNA reads TGTGCCGGCAGTGAGTCGGCAGGGGGCTCCCTCTTCGGCTACACCTTC. Encoded protein: CAGSESAGGSLFGYTF.

The rearrangement joins TRBV3-1 (or the pseudogene TRBV3-2) to TRBJ1-2; TRBD1 might be the D (5 bases). Germline V gives CDR1 LGHDT, CDR2 YNNKEL (reference sequence). Trimming stripped 10 bases from V and 4 bases from J, with 13 bases between. The CDR3 contains 12 residues. CDR3 DNA sequence: TGTGCCACCAATCAGGGATCCTATGGCTACACCTTC. Translation gives CATNQGSYGYTF.

The J gene is TRBJ1-1, the V gene TRBV5-5, with D maybe TRBD1 (6 bases). Trimming removed 0 bases from V and 7 bases from J, with 16 bases in between. CDR3 length: 15 residues. The germline CDR1 and CDR2 sequences are SGHKS and YYEKEE (reference sequence). The CDR3 is CASSLEPRGGGEAFF. CDR3 in DNA: TGTGCCAGCAGCTTGGAACCTCGGGGAGGGGGTGAAGCTTTCTTT.

The chain has TRBV19 and TRBJ2-2; a weak D match, TRBD1 (5 bases). The germline V gene encodes CDR1 LNHDA and CDR2 SQIVND (reference sequence). The V end lost 2 bases, the J end lost 2 bases, and 12 bases lay between the germline ends. The CDR3 loop spans 16 amino acids. The chain's CDR3 is CASSILETVNTGELFF. Written as DNA, the CDR3 is TGTGCCAGTAGTATACTAGAGACAGTTAACACCGGGGAGCTGTTTTTT.